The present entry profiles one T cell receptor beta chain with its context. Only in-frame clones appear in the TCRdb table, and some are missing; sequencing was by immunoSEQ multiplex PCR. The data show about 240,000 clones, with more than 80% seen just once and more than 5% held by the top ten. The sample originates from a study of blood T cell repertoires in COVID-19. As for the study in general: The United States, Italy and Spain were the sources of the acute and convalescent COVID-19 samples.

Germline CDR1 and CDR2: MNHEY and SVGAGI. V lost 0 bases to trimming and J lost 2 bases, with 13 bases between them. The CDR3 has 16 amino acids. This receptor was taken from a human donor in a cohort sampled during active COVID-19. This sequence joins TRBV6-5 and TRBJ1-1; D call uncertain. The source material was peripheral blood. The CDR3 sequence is CASSYSRQTTNTEAFF. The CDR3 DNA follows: TGTGCCAGCAGTTACTCGCGTCAGACTACTAACACTGAAGCTTTCTTT.